These T cell receptor beta chains were read from a single sample in a study of identical twins. Using its own MiXCR run on the 5' RACE reads, TCRdb lists one record per CDR3 protein. The sample shows approximately 700,000 distinct CDR3 sequences, less than 7% of them seen only once. Sample: naive T cells sorted from blood. The receptor source for this set is a man aged 18-30 years in good health. Each CDR3 is given with its conserved first and last residue. The D gene is left open where the match is weak. Size tells how often a clone was seen (once, few, many) or the class of an expanded clone, and some rows leave it out.

>many|TRBV30|TRBJ2-2|-
TGTGCCTGGTCCGGGGTCGCATCGAACACCGGGGAGCTGTTTTTT
CAWSGVASNTGELFF
>many|TRBV12-3/TRBV12-4|TRBJ2-2|-
TGTGCCAGCAGAAACAGGGTAGTCTTGGGGGAGCTGTTTTTT
CASRNRVVLGELFF
>few|TRBV5-1|TRBJ2-5|TRBD2
TGCGCCAGCAGCGATACGACTAGCGGGCCAACGGAGACCCAGTACTTC
CASSDTTSGPTETQYF
>many|TRBV5-6|TRBJ2-3|TRBD2
TGTGCCAGCAGCTTGAGGACTAGCGGGCTCACAGATACGCAGTATTTT
CASSLRTSGLTDTQYF
>many|TRBV6-5|TRBJ2-1|TRBD2
TGTGCCAGCAGTTACTCGGGGGGGTCCTACAATGAGCAGTTCTTC
CASSYSGGSYNEQFF
>few|TRBV6-1|TRBJ2-1|TRBD2
TGTGCCAGCAGTAAAGGGCGGGCCCTAGCGGGAGGCCGAGCGTACAATGAGCAGTTCTTC
CASSKGRALAGGRAYNEQFF
>few|TRBV15|TRBJ1-2|-
TGTGCCACCGGGCAGCCACCCAACTATGGCTACACCTTC
CATGQPPNYGYTF
>many|TRBV27|TRBJ2-5|-
TGTGCCAGCAGTCCTTGGGATCGCCAAGAGACCCAGTACTTC
CASSPWDRQETQYF
>-|TRBV7-8|TRBJ2-1|TRBD1
TGTGCCAGCAGCTCGCAGGGGGTATACAATGAGCAGTTCTTC
CASSSQGVYNEQFF
>few|TRBV7-9|TRBJ2-5|-
TGTGCCAGCAGCCCTCTTTTGGCGGGATTGGGGGAGACCCAGTACTTC
CASSPLLAGLGETQYF
>many|TRBV29-1|TRBJ1-5|-
TGCAGCGTCGAACATGTCGCGGGACGGTGGGCCAATCAGCCCCAGCATTTT
CSVEHVAGRWANQPQHF
>many|TRBV7-8|TRBJ2-3|TRBD2
TGTGCCAGCAGCATAGCCGGGACTAGCGGCGCAGATACGCAGTATTTT
CASSIAGTSGADTQYF
>many|TRBV12-3/TRBV12-4|TRBJ1-4|-
TGTGCCAGCGGGGGGGGATGGGGGCATGAAAAACTGTTTTTT
CASGGGWGHEKLFF
>many|TRBV9|TRBJ2-1|TRBD2
TGTGCCAGCAGCCCCCGGGAGGGCCGCGGGGGTGAGCAGTTCTTC
CASSPREGRGGEQFF
>many|TRBV6-2/TRBV6-3|TRBJ2-1|-
TGTGCCAGCAGGGGGGTGCGCTCCGAGGATGAGCAGTTCTTC
CASRGVRSEDEQFF
>many|TRBV12-3/TRBV12-4|TRBJ2-1|TRBD2
TGTGCCAGCAGTTTAGTCGGTAGCGGGAGGGCCATGAATGAGCAGTTCTTC
CASSLVGSGRAMNEQFF
>few|TRBV7-3|TRBJ1-2|-
TGTGCCAGCAGCTTAACGTCGGGGGTGGTTGGCTACACCTTC
CASSLTSGVVGYTF
>-|TRBV7-6|TRBJ2-2|-
TGTGCCAGCAGCAACTCCGGGGAGCTGTTTTTT
CASSNSGELFF
>many|TRBV25-1|TRBJ2-7|TRBD1
TGTGCCAGCAGTGGGACAGGGGGCTTATCGAAGGAGCAGTACTTC
CASSGTGGLSKEQYF
>many|TRBV12-3/TRBV12-4|TRBJ1-4|-
TGTGCCAGCACCCTGACAGGAACTAATGAAAAACTGTTTTTT
CASTLTGTNEKLFF
>many|TRBV6-2/TRBV6-3|TRBJ2-4|-
TGTGCCAGCAGTCCGCTCCAGGGGAAAAACATTCAGTACTTC
CASSPLQGKNIQYF
>-|TRBV11-3|TRBJ2-1|-
TGTGCCAGCAGCAGCGACCCGGGGCCCAGCTCCTACAATGAGCAGTTCTTC
CASSSDPGPSSYNEQFF
>few|TRBV10-1|TRBJ1-5|-
TGCGCCAGCAGTGCATATAGCGGTCAGCCCCAGCATTTT
CASSAYSGQPQHF
>few|TRBV9|TRBJ1-3|TRBD1
TGTGCCAGCAGCGTAGACCCACTGACAGGGCCCGGAAACACCATATATTTT
CASSVDPLTGPGNTIYF
>many|TRBV5-8|TRBJ2-3|-
TGTGCCAGCAGCCTCTTTCCCGCAGATACGCAGTATTTT
CASSLFPADTQYF
>many|TRBV7-3|TRBJ2-5|-
TGTGCCAGCAGCTCAATGGGGGAGACCCAGTACTTC
CASSSMGETQYF
>-|TRBV20-1|TRBJ1-1|TRBD1
TGCAGTGCTAGAGATATCGGGACAGAACTGAACACTGAAGCTTTCTTT
CSARDIGTELNTEAFF
>many|TRBV29-1|TRBJ2-1|TRBD1
TGCAGCGTTGAGACCGGGACAGGGATCAATGAGCAGTTCTTC
CSVETGTGINEQFF
>many|TRBV29-1|TRBJ2-7|TRBD1
TGCAGCGTTGGGGTCTCAGGGGGCTCCTACGAGCAGTACTTC
CSVGVSGGSYEQYF
>many|TRBV20-1|TRBJ2-3|-
TGCAGTGCCCGGTGGGACCGGGCCGCCACAGATACGCAGTATTTT
CSARWDRAATDTQYF
>many|TRBV11-2|TRBJ2-1|TRBD2
TGTGCCAGCAGCCCCCAACTAGCGGACCGGGGGCAGTTCTTC
CASSPQLADRGQFF
>once|TRBV2|TRBJ2-5|TRBD2
TGTGCCAGCAGTAAGCGGGAACAAGAGACCCAGTACTTC
CASSKREQETQYF
>few|TRBV5-1|TRBJ2-1|-
TGCGCCAGCAGCTCCCCGGGACTCCAACCATACAATGAGCAGTTCTTC
CASSSPGLQPYNEQFF
>many|TRBV7-2|TRBJ1-5|TRBD1
TGTGCCAGCAGCGCCGGGACAGGTAATCAGCCCCAGCATTTT
CASSAGTGNQPQHF
>-|TRBV2|TRBJ2-5|TRBD1
TGTGCCAGCCGTAAAGGGACAGGGGGATACCAAGAGACCCAGTACTTC
CASRKGTGGYQETQYF
>many|TRBV12-3/TRBV12-4|TRBJ1-1|-
TGTGCCAGCAGTTACCGTGACTCCTCGTCGAACACTGAAGCTTTCTTT
CASSYRDSSSNTEAFF
>few|TRBV6-1|TRBJ2-3|TRBD2
TGTGCCACCCATAGCGGGAGGGCGGCAGATACGCAGTATTTT
CATHSGRAADTQYF
>many|TRBV27|TRBJ2-5|TRBD2
TGTGCCAGCAGTCTTGGGACTAGCGGGATTATTGAGACCCAGTACTTC
CASSLGTSGIIETQYF
>-|TRBV12-3/TRBV12-4|TRBJ2-1|TRBD2
TGTGCCAGCAGTTTTTTCGTGCGGGAGGAGTTCTTC
CASSFFVREEFF
>many|TRBV5-5|TRBJ1-1|-
TGTGCCAGCAGCTTTCCGACAGGTGAAGCTTTCTTT
CASSFPTGEAFF
>-|TRBV7-3|TRBJ2-2|-
TGTGCCAGCAGCTTAATCATTAGCGGCAACACCGGGGAGCTGTTTTTT
CASSLIISGNTGELFF
>many|TRBV29-1|TRBJ2-2|TRBD2
TGCAGCGCCCCGTGGGGGGGGACCGGGGAGCTGTTTTTT
CSAPWGGTGELFF
>many|TRBV5-1|TRBJ2-2|-
TGCGCCAGCAGCTTGGCTTGGACCGCTCAACACGGGGAGCTGTTTTTT
CASSLAWTAQHGELFF
>few|TRBV28|TRBJ1-5|-
TGTGCCAGCTACGGGACTTTTCCCCAGCCCCAGCATTTT
CASYGTFPQPQHF
>many|TRBV5-1|TRBJ1-3|TRBD1
TGCGCCAGCAGCTCCCAGGGGGGCGGTGGAAACACCATATATTTT
CASSSQGGGGNTIYF
>few|TRBV7-9|TRBJ2-3|-
TGTGCCAGCAGCTTAGCTGCATCTCCTAGCACAGATACGCAGTATTTT
CASSLAASPSTDTQYF
>many|TRBV20-1|TRBJ2-5|-
TGCAGTGCTACCACACTTACCGGCAAGATCGAAGAGACCCAGTACTTC
CSATTLTGKIEETQYF
>-|TRBV30|TRBJ2-2|-
TGTGCCTGGAGTGACCTCGGGGGGACAAACACCGGGGAGCTGTTTTTT
CAWSDLGGTNTGELFF
>-|TRBV15|TRBJ2-6|-
TGTGCCACCAGCAGAGTAACAGGAATCTCTGGGGCCAACGTCCTGACTTTC
CATSRVTGISGANVLTF
>many|TRBV29-1|TRBJ2-5|-
TGCAGCGGCAAGGGATTACAAGAGACCCAGTACTTC
CSGKGLQETQYF
>few|TRBV5-1|TRBJ2-2|-
TGCGCCAGCAGCTATGACCCCGCGAACACCGGGGAGCTGTTTTTT
CASSYDPANTGELFF
>-|TRBV10-3|TRBJ1-1|-
TGTGCCATCAGCAGAGAAAGGCCCCTGAACACTGAAGCTTTCTTT
CAISRERPLNTEAFF